This T cell receptor (beta chain) was identified during a study of blood T cell repertoires in COVID-19. Methods used by the authors: Amplification of reference gene primers was used by the study to estimate nucleated cell counts. Clones were read by immunoSEQ multiplex PCR, and TCRdb kept only the in-frame ones, dropping some. D and trimming were read from the DNA, whereas the V and J calls and clone size are those reported in that table. Of approximately 300,000 clones listed, around 89% were seen once; the top ten hold approximately 4%. This CDR3 is built from 16 residues. The V and J ends lost 2 bases and 1 base, in that order; junction bases with no gene match: 4. Germline V gene lookup returns CDR1 LGHDT and CDR2 YNNKEL (reference sequence).

Input material: PBMCs or T cells enriched from blood (not recorded which). The TCR comes from a woman younger than 30 with acute COVID-19. This rearrangement joins TRBV3-1 (or the pseudogene TRBV3-2) to TRBJ2-3, with 9 bases identical to TRBD2. The CDR3 loop reads CASSQRRLAGTDTQYF. The CDR3 DNA reads as TGTGCCAGCAGCCAACGCCGACTAGCGGGCACAGATACGCAGTATTTT.